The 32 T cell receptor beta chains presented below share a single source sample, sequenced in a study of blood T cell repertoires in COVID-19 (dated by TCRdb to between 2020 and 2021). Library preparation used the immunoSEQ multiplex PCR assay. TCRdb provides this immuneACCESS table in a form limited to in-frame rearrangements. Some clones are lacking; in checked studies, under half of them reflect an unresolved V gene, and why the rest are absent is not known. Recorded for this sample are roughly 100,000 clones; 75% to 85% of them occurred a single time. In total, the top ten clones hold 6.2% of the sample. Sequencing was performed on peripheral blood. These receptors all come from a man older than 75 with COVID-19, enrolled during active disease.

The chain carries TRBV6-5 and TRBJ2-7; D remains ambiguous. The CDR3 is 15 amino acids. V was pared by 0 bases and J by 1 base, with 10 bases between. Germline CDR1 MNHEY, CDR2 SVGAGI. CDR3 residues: CASSYSSWASYEQYF. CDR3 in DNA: TGTGCCAGCAGTTACTCGAGCTGGGCGTCCTACGAGCAGTACTTC.

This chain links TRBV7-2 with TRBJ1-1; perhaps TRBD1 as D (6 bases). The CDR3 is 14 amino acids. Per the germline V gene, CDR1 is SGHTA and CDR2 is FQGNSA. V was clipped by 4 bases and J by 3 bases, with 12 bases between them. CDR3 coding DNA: TGTGCCAGCAGCTCCCAGGGGTTGGACACTGAAGCTTTCTTT. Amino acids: CASSSQGLDTEAFF.

CDR3 loop: CASSELDRVEKNIQYF. The CDR3 nucleotides read TGTGCCAGCAGTGAACTGGACAGGGTGGAGAAAAACATTCAGTACTTC. The rearrangement links TRBV6-1 to TRBJ2-4; 8 nucleotides agree with TRBD1. The CDR3 extends over 16 amino acids. V shed 2 bases and J 4 bases; nucleotides not matched to a gene: 7. The germline gives CDR1 MNHNS, CDR2 SASEGT.

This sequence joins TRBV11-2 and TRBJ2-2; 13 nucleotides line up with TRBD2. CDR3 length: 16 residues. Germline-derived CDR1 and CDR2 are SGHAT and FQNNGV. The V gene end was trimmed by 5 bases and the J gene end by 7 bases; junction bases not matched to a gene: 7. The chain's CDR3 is CASSRTSGSTYGELFF. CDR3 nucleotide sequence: TGTGCCAGCAGCCGGACTAGCGGGAGCACATACGGGGAGCTGTTTTTT. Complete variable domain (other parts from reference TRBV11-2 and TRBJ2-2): EAGVAQSPRYKIIEKRQSVAFWCNPISGHATLYWYQQILGQGPKLLIQFQNNGVVDDSQLPKDRFSAERLKGVDSTLKIQPAKLEDSAVYLCASSRTSGSTYGELFFGEGSRLTVL.

The CDR3 loop is CASSLGGTALYEQYF. The CDR3 nucleotides read TGCGCCAGCAGCTTGGGGGGGACAGCGCTTTACGAGCAGTACTTC. The chain combines TRBV5-1 with TRBJ2-7; 7 bases align to TRBD1. V was clipped by 0 bases and J by 4 bases; unmatched bases: 7. This CDR3 spans 15 amino acids. The germline gives CDR1 SGHRS, CDR2 YFSETQ. Using reference TRBV5-1 and TRBJ2-7 for the parts outside the CDR3, the full variable domain is KAGVTQTPRYLIKTRGQQVTLSCSPISGHRSVSWYQQTPGQGLQFLFEYFSETQRNKGNFPGRFSGRQFSNSRSEMNVSTLELGDSALYLCASSLGGTALYEQYFGPGTRLTVT.

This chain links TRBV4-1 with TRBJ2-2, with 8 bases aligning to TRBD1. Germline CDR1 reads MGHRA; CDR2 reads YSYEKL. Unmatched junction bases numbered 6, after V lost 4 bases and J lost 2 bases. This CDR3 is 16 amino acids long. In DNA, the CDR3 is TGCGCCAGCAGCCTCGGACAGGGCACTAACACCGGGGAGCTGTTTTTT. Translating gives CASSLGQGTNTGELFF.

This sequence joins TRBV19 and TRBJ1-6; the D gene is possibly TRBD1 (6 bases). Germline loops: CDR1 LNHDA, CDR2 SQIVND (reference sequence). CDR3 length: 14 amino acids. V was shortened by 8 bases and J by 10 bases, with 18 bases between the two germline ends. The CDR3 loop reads CASQRGAGVSPLHF. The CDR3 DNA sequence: TGTGCCAGTCAACGTGGGGCAGGGGTGTCACCCCTCCACTTT.

The CDR3 protein is CASSQPGQGPYEQYF. The CDR3 DNA reads as TGCGCCAGCAGCCAACCGGGACAGGGACCCTACGAGCAGTACTTC. The V and J genes are TRBV5-1 and TRBJ2-7; 9 bases fit TRBD1. V lost 4 bases, J lost 2 bases, and 7 bases stayed unmatched. CDR1 SGHRS and CDR2 YFSETQ come from the germline V gene. The CDR3 extends over 15 amino acids. The whole variable domain, remainder taken from reference TRBV5-1 and TRBJ2-7, is KAGVTQTPRYLIKTRGQQVTLSCSPISGHRSVSWYQQTPGQGLQFLFEYFSETQRNKGNFPGRFSGRQFSNSRSEMNVSTLELGDSALYLCASSQPGQGPYEQYFGPGTRLTVT.

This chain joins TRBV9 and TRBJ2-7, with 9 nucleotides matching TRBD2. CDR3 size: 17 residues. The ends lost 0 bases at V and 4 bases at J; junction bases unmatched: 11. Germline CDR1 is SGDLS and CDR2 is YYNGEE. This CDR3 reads CASSVGPPGLAFYEQYF. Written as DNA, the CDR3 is TGTGCCAGCAGCGTAGGGCCCCCCGGACTAGCGTTTTACGAGCAGTACTTC.

CDR3 amino acids: CASSEVQDIEQYF. DNA for the CDR3: TGTGCCAGCAGTGAAGTGCAGGACATTGAGCAGTACTTC. The J gene is TRBJ2-7, the V gene TRBV6-1; tentative D call: TRBD1 (5 bases). Per germline, CDR1 MNHNS and CDR2 SASEGT. The CDR3 length is 13 residues. V lost 1 base and J lost 7, with 11 bases in between.

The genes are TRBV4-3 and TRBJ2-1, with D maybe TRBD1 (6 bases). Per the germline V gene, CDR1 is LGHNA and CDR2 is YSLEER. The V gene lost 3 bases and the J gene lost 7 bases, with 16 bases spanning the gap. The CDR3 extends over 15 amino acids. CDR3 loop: CASSQRTASFNEQFF. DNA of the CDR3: TGCGCCAGCAGCCAGAGGACAGCTAGTTTTAATGAGCAGTTCTTC.

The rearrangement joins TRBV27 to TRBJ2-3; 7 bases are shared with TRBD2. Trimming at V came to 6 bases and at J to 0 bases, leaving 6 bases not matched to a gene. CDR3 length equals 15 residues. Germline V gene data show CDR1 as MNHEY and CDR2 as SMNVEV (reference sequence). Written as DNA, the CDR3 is TGTGCCAGCAGATCGCCTAGCGGAAGCACAGATACGCAGTATTTT. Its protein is CASRSPSGSTDTQYF.

The DNA for the CDR3 is TGTGCCAGCAGTGAAGGGCCAGGGACTGAAGCTTTCTTT. Its translation is CASSEGPGTEAFF. The gene calls are TRBV2 and TRBJ1-1; D is perhaps TRBD1 (5 bases). Germline CDR1 reads SNHLY; CDR2 reads FYNNEI. The CDR3 is made up of 13 amino acids. V lost 1 base and J lost 5, with 8 bases in between.

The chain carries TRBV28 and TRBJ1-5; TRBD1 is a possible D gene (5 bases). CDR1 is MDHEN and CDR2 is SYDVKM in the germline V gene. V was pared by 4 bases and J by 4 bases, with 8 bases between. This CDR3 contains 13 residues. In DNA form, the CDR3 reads TGTGCCAGCAGTTCCTACAGGAATCAGCCCCAGCATTTT. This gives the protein CASSSYRNQPQHF.

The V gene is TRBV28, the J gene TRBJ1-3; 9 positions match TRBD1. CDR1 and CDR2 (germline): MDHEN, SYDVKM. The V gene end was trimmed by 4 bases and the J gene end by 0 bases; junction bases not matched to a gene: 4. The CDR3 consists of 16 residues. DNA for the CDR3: TGTGCCAGCAGTTGGGGGACAGGGATCTCTGGAAACACCATATATTTT. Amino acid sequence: CASSWGTGISGNTIYF.

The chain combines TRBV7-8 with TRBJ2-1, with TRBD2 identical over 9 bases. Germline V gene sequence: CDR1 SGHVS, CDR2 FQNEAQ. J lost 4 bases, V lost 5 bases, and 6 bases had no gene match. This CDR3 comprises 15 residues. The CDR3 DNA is TGTGCCAGCAGCCTGGGACTAGCCGAATACAATGAGCAGTTCTTC. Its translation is CASSLGLAEYNEQFF.

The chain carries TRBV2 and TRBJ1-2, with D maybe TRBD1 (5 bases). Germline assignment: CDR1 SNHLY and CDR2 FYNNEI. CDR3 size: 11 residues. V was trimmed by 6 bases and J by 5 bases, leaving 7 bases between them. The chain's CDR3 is CASSRAYGYTF. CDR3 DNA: TGTGCCAGCAGCAGGGCTTATGGCTACACCTTC.

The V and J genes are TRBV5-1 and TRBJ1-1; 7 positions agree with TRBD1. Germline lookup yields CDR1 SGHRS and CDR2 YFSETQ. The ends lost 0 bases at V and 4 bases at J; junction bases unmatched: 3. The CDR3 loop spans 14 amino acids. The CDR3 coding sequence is TGCGCCAGCAGCTTGGACAGGGGCGGCACTGAAGCTTTCTTT. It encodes CASSLDRGGTEAFF.

CDR3 bases: TGTGCCAGCAGCTTACAGGGGGCGGGCAATGAGCAGTTCTTC. Translation: CASSLQGAGNEQFF. This chain connects TRBV28 to TRBJ2-1; 9 bases map to TRBD1. Germline values: CDR1 MDHEN, CDR2 SYDVKM. V lost 6 bases and J lost 6; bases outside the gene matches: 6. The length of the CDR3 is 14 residues.

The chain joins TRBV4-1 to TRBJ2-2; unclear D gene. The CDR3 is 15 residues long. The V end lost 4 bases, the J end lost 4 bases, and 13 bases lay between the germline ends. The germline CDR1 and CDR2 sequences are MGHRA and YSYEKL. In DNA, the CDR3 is TGCGCCAGCAGCCCCTCACCCTCGGGCACCGGGGAGCTGTTTTTT. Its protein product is CASSPSPSGTGELFF.

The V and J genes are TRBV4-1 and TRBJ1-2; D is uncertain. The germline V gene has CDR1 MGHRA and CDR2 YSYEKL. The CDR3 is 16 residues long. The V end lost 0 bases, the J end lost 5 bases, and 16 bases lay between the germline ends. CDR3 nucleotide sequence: TGCGCCAGCAGCCAAGAACCACGCTGGGAGGATTATGGCTACACCTTC. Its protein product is CASSQEPRWEDYGYTF.

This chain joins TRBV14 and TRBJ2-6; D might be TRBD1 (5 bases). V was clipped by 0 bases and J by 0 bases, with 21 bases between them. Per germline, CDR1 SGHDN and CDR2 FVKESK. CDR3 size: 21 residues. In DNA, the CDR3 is TGTGCCAGCAGCCAAGAAGCTCCCTTGCCAGGGAAGGACTCTGGGGCCAACGTCCTGACTTTC. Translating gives CASSQEAPLPGKDSGANVLTF.

CDR3 coding DNA: TGTGCCAGCTCACGTGGGGACAGGTCCGACGAGCAGTACTTC. Residues: CASSRGDRSDEQYF. The rearrangement links TRBV18 to TRBJ2-7; 8 bases align to TRBD1. Germline-derived CDR1 and CDR2 are KGHSH and LQKENI. The CDR3 is made up of 14 amino acids. Trimming removed 4 bases from V and 5 bases from J; junction bases left unmatched: 7.

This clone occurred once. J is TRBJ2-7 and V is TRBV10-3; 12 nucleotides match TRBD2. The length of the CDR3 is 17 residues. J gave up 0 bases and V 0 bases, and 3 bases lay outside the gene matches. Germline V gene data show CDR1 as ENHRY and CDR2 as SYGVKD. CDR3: CAISESRTSGNSYEQYF. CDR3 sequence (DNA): TGTGCCATCAGTGAGTCCCGGACTAGCGGGAACTCCTACGAGCAGTACTTC.

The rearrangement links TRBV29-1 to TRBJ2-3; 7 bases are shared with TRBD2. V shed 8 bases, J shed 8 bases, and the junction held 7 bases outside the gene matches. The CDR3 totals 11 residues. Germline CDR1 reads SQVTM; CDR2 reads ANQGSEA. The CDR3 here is CSSGGSSTQYF. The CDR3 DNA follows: TGCAGCTCCGGGGGGTCTAGTACGCAGTATTTT.

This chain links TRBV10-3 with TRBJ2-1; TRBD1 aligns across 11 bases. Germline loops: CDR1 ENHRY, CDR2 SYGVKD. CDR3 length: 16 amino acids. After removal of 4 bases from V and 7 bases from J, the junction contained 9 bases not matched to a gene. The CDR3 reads CAISVHRDRGANEQFF. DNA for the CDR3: TGTGCCATCAGTGTTCACAGGGACAGGGGGGCGAATGAGCAGTTCTTC.

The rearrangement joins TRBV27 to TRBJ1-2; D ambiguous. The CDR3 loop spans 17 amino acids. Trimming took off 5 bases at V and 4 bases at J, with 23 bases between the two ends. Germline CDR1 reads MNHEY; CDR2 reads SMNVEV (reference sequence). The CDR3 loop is CASSHLPPSSGSYGYTF. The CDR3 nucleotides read TGTGCCAGCAGTCATTTGCCCCCATCATCGGGTTCCTATGGCTACACCTTC.

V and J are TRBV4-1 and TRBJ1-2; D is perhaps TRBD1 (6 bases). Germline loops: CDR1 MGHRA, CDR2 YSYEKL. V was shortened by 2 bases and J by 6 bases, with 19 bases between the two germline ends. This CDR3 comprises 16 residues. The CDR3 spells CASSQPGTSASHGYTF. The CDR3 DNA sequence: TGCGCCAGCAGCCAACCCGGGACATCCGCTAGCCATGGCTACACCTTC.

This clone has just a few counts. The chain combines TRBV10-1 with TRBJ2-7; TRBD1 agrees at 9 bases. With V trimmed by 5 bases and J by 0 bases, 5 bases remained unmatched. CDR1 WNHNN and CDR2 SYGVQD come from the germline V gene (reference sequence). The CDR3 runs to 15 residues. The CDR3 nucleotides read TGCGCCAGCAGTCAACAGGGGGCGACCTCCTACGAGCAGTACTTC. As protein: CASSQQGATSYEQYF.

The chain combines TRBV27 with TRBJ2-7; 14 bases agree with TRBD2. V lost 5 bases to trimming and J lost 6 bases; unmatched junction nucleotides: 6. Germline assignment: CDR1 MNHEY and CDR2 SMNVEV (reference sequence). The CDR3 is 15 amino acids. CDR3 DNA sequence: TGTGCCAGCAGTGACGGGACTAGCGGGAGAAGCGAGCAGTACTTC. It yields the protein CASSDGTSGRSEQYF.

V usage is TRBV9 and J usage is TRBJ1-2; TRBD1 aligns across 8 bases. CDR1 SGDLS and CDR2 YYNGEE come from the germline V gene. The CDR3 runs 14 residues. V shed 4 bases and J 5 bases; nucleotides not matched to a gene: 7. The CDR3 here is CASSLQGARYGYTF. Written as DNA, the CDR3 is TGTGCCAGCAGCCTCCAGGGGGCGCGGTATGGCTACACCTTC.

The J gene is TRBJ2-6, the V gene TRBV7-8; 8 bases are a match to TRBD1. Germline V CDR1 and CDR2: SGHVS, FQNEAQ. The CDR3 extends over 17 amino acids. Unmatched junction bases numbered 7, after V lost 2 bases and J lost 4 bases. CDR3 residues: CASSLTWTGSGANVLTF. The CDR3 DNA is TGTGCCAGCAGCTTAACGTGGACAGGGTCCGGGGCCAACGTCCTGACTTTC. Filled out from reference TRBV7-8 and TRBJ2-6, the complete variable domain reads GAGVSQSPRYKVAKRGQDVALRCDPISGHVSLFWYQQALGQGPEFLTYFQNEAQLDKSGLPSDRFFAERPEGSVSTLKIQRTQQEDSAVYLCASSLTWTGSGANVLTFGAGSRLTVL.